The next 20 T cell receptor beta chains were all read from a single sample in a study of T cells after yellow fever vaccination. TCRdb redid the calling of the 5' RACE reads with MiXCR, one entry per CDR3 protein. The sample contains just under 600,000 distinct CDR3 sequences, roughly 14% of which appear only once. The sequencing used PBMCs, collected on the day of the yellow fever booster vaccination. These receptor sequences come from a man aged 25-45 years who received the YFV17D yellow fever vaccine.

V usage is TRBV5-5 and J usage is TRBJ1-2; a possible D gene is TRBD1 (5 bases). Per the germline V gene, CDR1 is SGHKS and CDR2 is YYEKEE (reference sequence). The CDR3 consists of 15 residues. Trimming took 1 base from V and 3 from J, leaving 13 bases between them. The CDR3 DNA follows: TGTGCCAGCAGCTTGAATAGCCCAGGGCACTATGGCTACACCTTC. Protein: CASSLNSPGHYGYTF.

This chain connects TRBV12-3 or TRBV12-4 to TRBJ2-2, with D possibly being TRBD1 or TRBD2 (6 bases each). The CDR3 is 17 amino acids. The V end was cut by 3 bases, the J end by 3 bases, with 17 bases between. CDR3 nucleotide sequence: TGTGCCAGCAGTTTTTGGGATGCGGGACAAGACACCGGGGAGCTGTTTTTT. As protein: CASSFWDAGQDTGELFF.

The chain carries TRBV7-9 and TRBJ2-7; D is uncertain. Trimming took 2 bases from V and 2 from J, leaving 10 bases between them. CDR3 size: 14 residues. Looked up from germline, CDR1 is SEHNR and CDR2 is FQNEAQ (reference sequence). CDR3 region: CASSLIDRAYEQYF. For the CDR3, the DNA is TGTGCCAGCAGCTTAATCGATCGAGCCTACGAGCAGTACTTC.

The chain couples TRBV12-3 or TRBV12-4 to TRBJ2-3; D remains unclear. V was shortened by 4 bases and J by 7 bases, with 12 bases between the two germline ends. This CDR3 has 13 residues. CDR3 DNA sequence: TGTGCCAGCAGTTCCGGAGTTCAAAATACGCAGTATTTT. Protein product: CASSSGVQNTQYF.

The chain uses TRBV7-2 and TRBJ1-1; no firm D call. Germline lookup yields CDR1 SGHTA and CDR2 FQGNSA. Trimming took off 5 bases at V and 4 bases at J, with 23 bases between the two ends. This CDR3 is built from 17 residues. As DNA, the CDR3 is TGTGCCAGCAGCCGACCGACCACCAACCCGGGAGGCACTGAAGCTTTCTTT. Encoded protein: CASSRPTTNPGGTEAFF.

This clonotype turned up a few times. This chain joins TRBV11-2 and TRBJ2-3, with a possible D match to TRBD2 (6 bases). Germline CDR1 and CDR2: SGHAT and FQNNGV. The V gene lost 3 bases and the J gene lost 2 bases, with 12 bases spanning the gap. CDR3 size: 15 residues. CDR3: CASSFGGAPTDTQYF. The CDR3 nucleotides read TGTGCCAGCAGCTTCGGGGGAGCGCCCACAGATACGCAGTATTTT. The full variable domain, its missing parts supplied by reference TRBV11-2 and TRBJ2-3, is EAGVAQSPRYKIIEKRQSVAFWCNPISGHATLYWYQQILGQGPKLLIQFQNNGVVDDSQLPKDRFSAERLKGVDSTLKIQPAKLEDSAVYLCASSFGGAPTDTQYFGPGTRLTVL.

There are many counts of this clonotype. The V call is TRBV5-5, the J call TRBJ1-3; D is ambiguous. The V end was cut by 2 bases, the J end by 7 bases, with 16 bases between. The CDR3 runs to 15 residues. Germline values: CDR1 SGHKS, CDR2 YYEKEE (reference sequence). The CDR3 sequence: CASSLSGTLGNTIYF. As DNA, the CDR3 is TGTGCCAGCAGCTTATCAGGAACCTTGGGGAACACCATATATTTT.

This clonotype was detected a few times. The chain uses TRBV7-2 and TRBJ2-5; D remains unclear. Germline-derived CDR1 and CDR2 are SGHTA and FQGNSA. V lost 6 bases and J 4 bases, leaving 12 bases between the germline ends. CDR3 size: 13 residues. CDR3 nucleotides: TGTGCCAGCAGGGCCCCTGTCCGAGAGACCCAGTACTTC. This encodes CASRAPVRETQYF.

This clonotype was found many times. V usage is TRBV25-1 and J usage is TRBJ2-3, with D perhaps matching TRBD2 (5 bases). The V end lost 2 bases, the J end lost 3 bases, and 9 bases lay between the germline ends. The germline V gene encodes CDR1 MGHDK and CDR2 SYGVNS. There are 14 residues in the CDR3. CDR3 amino acids: CASSEMVATDTQYF. The DNA for the CDR3 is TGTGCCAGCAGTGAAATGGTAGCGACAGATACGCAGTATTTT.

This clonotype has only a few counts. This chain uses TRBV6-5 with TRBJ2-1; D might be TRBD1 (6 bases). Trimming pared 0 bases from V and 0 bases from J, leaving 18 bases between. The CDR3 is 19 residues long. Per the germline V gene, CDR1 is MNHEY and CDR2 is SVGAGI. CDR3 sequence (DNA): TGTGCCAGCAGTTACTCGCGACAGGACTGGCCGAACTCCTACAATGAGCAGTTCTTC. Its translation is CASSYSRQDWPNSYNEQFF.

The table lists this clonotype with a few counts. J is TRBJ2-2 and V is TRBV3-1; TRBD1 matches at 7 bases. The CDR3 length is 14 residues. Trimming at V came to 2 bases and at J to 7 bases, leaving 4 bases not matched to a gene. Germline lookup yields CDR1 LGHDT and CDR2 YNNKEL (reference sequence). CDR3 protein: CASSQNRGGGELFF. CDR3 bases: TGTGCCAGCAGCCAAAACAGGGGTGGCGGGGAGCTGTTTTTT.

This sequence joins TRBV19 and TRBJ1-2; 10 nucleotides match TRBD1. The CDR3 length is 13 residues. The germline gives CDR1 LNHDA, CDR2 SQIVND (reference sequence). With V trimmed by 3 bases and J by 8 bases, 3 bases remained unmatched. The CDR3 nucleotides read TGTGCCAGTAGTATCAGGGACAGGGGAGGCTACACCTTC. Translating gives CASSIRDRGGYTF.

This clonotype was detected only a few times. This chain links TRBV20-1 with TRBJ2-1; D is possibly TRBD1 (6 bases). The CDR3 length is 13 residues. Germline V gene lookup returns CDR1 DFQATT and CDR2 SNEGSKA (reference sequence). V dropped 3 bases and J dropped 7 bases, with 13 bases sitting between them. The CDR3 DNA is TGCAGTGCTAGGTATAGGGGGACAAATGAGCAGTTCTTC. It specifies CSARYRGTNEQFF.

This clonotype was seen only a few times. The chain is built from TRBV30 and TRBJ2-5; no clear D. This CDR3 contains 11 residues. V was cut by 4 bases and J by 0 bases, with 3 bases left in between. Germline CDR1 GTSNPN, CDR2 SVGIG (reference sequence). Here the CDR3 reads CAWKDQETQYF. The DNA of the CDR3 is TGTGCCTGGAAGGACCAAGAGACCCAGTACTTC.

This clonotype was observed many times. J is TRBJ2-5 and V is TRBV20-1; D might be TRBD1 (6 bases). Germline loops: CDR1 DFQATT, CDR2 SNEGSKA (reference sequence). The length of the CDR3 is 12 residues. V was pared by 6 bases and J by 1 base, with 9 bases between. The CDR3 region is CSARGIQETQYF. Written as DNA, the CDR3 is TGCAGTGCCAGGGGAATCCAAGAGACCCAGTACTTC.

The CDR3 here is CASSLGQKKEAGELFF. For the CDR3, the DNA is TGTGCCAGCAGCTTGGGACAGAAAAAAGAAGCCGGGGAGCTGTTTTTT. V is TRBV11-2 and J is TRBJ2-2; TRBD1 matches 7 bases. The CDR3 runs 16 residues. Germline V gives CDR1 SGHAT, CDR2 FQNNGV. The trim removed 3 bases at V and 6 bases at J, leaving 10 bases unmatched. The full variable domain, with the rest looked up from reference TRBV11-2 and TRBJ2-2, is EAGVAQSPRYKIIEKRQSVAFWCNPISGHATLYWYQQILGQGPKLLIQFQNNGVVDDSQLPKDRFSAERLKGVDSTLKIQPAKLEDSAVYLCASSLGQKKEAGELFFGEGSRLTVL.

The sample holds a few counts of this clonotype. The genes are TRBV20-1 and TRBJ2-1; possibly TRBD1 for D (6 bases). The CDR3 extends over 13 amino acids. Germline lookup yields CDR1 DFQATT and CDR2 SNEGSKA (reference sequence). Trimming cost V 7 bases and J 6 bases, with 16 bases left between them. DNA of the CDR3: TGCAGTGTCGGGCAGGGGTTCCGCAATGAGCAGTTCTTC. Its translation: CSVGQGFRNEQFF.

As for this clonotype: The junction differs from germline at one of its ends, possibly a read error. The chain links TRBV19 to TRBJ1-6; 10 nucleotides line up with TRBD1. The CDR3 extends over 16 amino acids. CDR1 is LNHDA, CDR2 SQIVND, per germline (reference sequence). CDR3: CPSSILPDRGNSPLHF. DNA of the CDR3: TGTCCCAGTAGTATACTGCCGGACAGGGGGAATTCACCCCTCCACTTT.

This clonotype was counted only a few times. This chain uses TRBV7-3 with TRBJ2-1; TRBD2 matches at 10 bases. Germline V lookup: CDR1 SGHTA, CDR2 FQGTGA. After removal of 4 bases from V and 7 bases from J, the junction contained 7 bases not matched to a gene. The CDR3 loop spans 15 amino acids. The CDR3 bases are TGTGCCAGCAGCTACAATAGCGGGAGGCTTAATGAGCAGTTCTTC. This sequence encodes CASSYNSGRLNEQFF. The full variable domain, completed using reference TRBV7-3 and TRBJ2-1, is GAGVSQTPSNKVTEKGKYVELRCDPISGHTALYWYRQSLGQGPEFLIYFQGTGAADDSGLPNDRFFAVRPEGSVSTLKIQRTERGDSAVYLCASSYNSGRLNEQFFGPGTRLTVL.

The sample holds a few counts of this clonotype. The V call is TRBV27, the J call TRBJ2-1; 9 bases are shared with TRBD2. CDR3 size: 20 residues. The V gene's germline CDR1 is MNHEY and CDR2 SMNVEV (reference sequence). Trimming cost V 7 bases and J 0 bases; bases outside gene matches: 19. The chain's CDR3 is CASNNLVGLAAKSSYNEQFF. CDR3 nucleotide sequence: TGTGCCAGCAACAACCTGGTGGGACTAGCAGCGAAGAGCTCCTACAATGAGCAGTTCTTC.